This TCR beta chain emerged from a study of T cells expressing NK-cell markers. TCRdb reprocessed the 5' RACE reads, with one entry per CDR3 protein and no DNA. The sample table sets out about 460,000 distinct CDR3 sequences. The length of the CDR3 is 12 residues. V and J are TRBV12-3 or TRBV12-4 and TRBJ2-2; without DNA, the TCRdb call of TRBD2 cannot be checked. Sequenced sample: blood T cells: a sorted CD56 or NKG2C T cell subset, CD4+ or CD8+ T cells, or bulk PBMC T cells (not recorded which). The receptor comes from a woman in her forties or fifties in good health. Here the CDR3 reads CASRFGGGELFF.